This record looks at one TCR beta chain sequence and its context. This sample was included in a study of T cell changes during pregnancy in multiple sclerosis. Sequencing was performed with immunoSEQ multiplex PCR; in TCRdb, only in-frame clones are kept and a portion is missing. The sample records 50,000 to 75,000 clones, 90% to 95% being singletons. This CDR3 spans 14 amino acids. The V gene's germline CDR1 is LGHNT and CDR2 FRNRAP. With 3 bases removed from V and 6 bases from J, the gap between germline ends came to 12 bases. The rearrangement uses TRBV12-5 and TRBJ2-1; D call uncertain. The clonotype was recovered from a female donor in good health, enrolled as a control in a pregnancy study. The specimen was peripheral blood, collected in the third trimester of pregnancy. The CDR3 spells CASGFGVSVNEQFF. DNA of the CDR3: TGTGCTAGTGGTTTTGGAGTAAGTGTCAATGAGCAGTTCTTC.